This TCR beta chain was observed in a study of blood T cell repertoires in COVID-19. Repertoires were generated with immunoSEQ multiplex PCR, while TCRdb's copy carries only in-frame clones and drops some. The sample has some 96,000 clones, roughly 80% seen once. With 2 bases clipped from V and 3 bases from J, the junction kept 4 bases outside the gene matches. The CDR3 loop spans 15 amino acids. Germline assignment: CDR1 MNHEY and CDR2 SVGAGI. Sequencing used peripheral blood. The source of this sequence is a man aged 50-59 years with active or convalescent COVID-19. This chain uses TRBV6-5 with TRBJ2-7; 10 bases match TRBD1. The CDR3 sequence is CASSYAGQGVYEQYF. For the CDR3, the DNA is TGTGCCAGCAGTTACGCCGGACAGGGGGTCTACGAGCAGTACTTC.